This TCR beta chain was obtained from a study of T cell responses to AZD1222 COVID-19 vaccine. Study results and caveats: Baseline serology detected seropositivity in only five or six AZD1222 recipients. The study sampled repertoires only after the peak T cell response.

About this clone: Antigen specificity is unknown.

Sequencing was performed with immunoSEQ multiplex PCR; in TCRdb, only in-frame clones are kept and a portion is missing. The table lists roughly 120,000 clones, 86% of them singletons. This CDR3 is 17 amino acids long. V dropped 4 bases and J dropped 0; count of bases not matched to a gene: 11. Germline V gives CDR1 KGHSH, CDR2 LQKENI. This sequence was found in an adult in good health. The chain uses TRBV18 and TRBJ2-5, with 7 bases lining up with TRBD1. The source was peripheral blood, collected on day 0 of AZD1222 vaccination. CDR3 DNA sequence: TGTGCCAGCTCACGAAAACAGGGGCCTCCGTACCAAGAGACCCAGTACTTC. The encoded protein is CASSRKQGPPYQETQYF.